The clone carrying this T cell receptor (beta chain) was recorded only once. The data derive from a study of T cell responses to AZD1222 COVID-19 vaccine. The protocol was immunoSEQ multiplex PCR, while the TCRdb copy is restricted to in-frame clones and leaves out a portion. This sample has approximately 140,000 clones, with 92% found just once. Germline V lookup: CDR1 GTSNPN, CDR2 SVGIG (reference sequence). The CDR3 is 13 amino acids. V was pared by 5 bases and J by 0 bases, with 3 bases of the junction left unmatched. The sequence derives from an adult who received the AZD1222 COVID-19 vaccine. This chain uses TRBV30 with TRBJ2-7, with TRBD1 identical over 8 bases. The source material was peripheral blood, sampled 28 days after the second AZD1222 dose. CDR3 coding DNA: TGTGCCTGGTTACAGGGGGGCTCCTACGAGCAGTACTTC. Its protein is CAWLQGGSYEQYF.